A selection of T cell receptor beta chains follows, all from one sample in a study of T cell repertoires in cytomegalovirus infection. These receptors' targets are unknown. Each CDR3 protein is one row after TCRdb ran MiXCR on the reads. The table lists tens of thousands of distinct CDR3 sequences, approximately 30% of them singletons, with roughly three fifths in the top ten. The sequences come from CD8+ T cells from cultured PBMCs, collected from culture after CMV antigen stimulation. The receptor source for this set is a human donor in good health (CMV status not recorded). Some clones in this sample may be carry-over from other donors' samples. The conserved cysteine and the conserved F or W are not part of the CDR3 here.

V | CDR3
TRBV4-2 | ASSQDGNIQY
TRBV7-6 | ASSLGIGIDQETQY
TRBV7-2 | ASSPDGAGRGSKEQY
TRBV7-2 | ASSLGLAGVEQY
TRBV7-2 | ASSLVGGTGELF
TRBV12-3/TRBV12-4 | ASSLRSAGGYT
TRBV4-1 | ASSQGRGGAYNEQF
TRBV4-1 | ASSQDMAGGGEQY
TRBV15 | ATSRTGVDYGYT
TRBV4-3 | ASSQELGTGYGYT
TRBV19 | ASSIAGGPGGTGELF
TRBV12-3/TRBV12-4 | ASSTRTGLRETQY
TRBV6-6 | ASSYSITGKINEQY
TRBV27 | ASGTDNEQF
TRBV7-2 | ASSLGGGPTYEQY
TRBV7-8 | ASSPAGRLGDEQY
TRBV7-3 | ASSPDEAGGRTDTQY
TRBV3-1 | ASSQPRAGGVETQY
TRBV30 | AWDTVSNTEAF
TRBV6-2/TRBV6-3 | ASNNRDRSYEQY
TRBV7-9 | ASSPSGTGEQPQH
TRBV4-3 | ASSQDGGNGNEQF
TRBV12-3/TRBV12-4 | ASSLGILGYEQY
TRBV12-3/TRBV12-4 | ASSLGGLDGYT
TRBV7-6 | ASSSQMNTEAF
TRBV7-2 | ASSPLGGNNEQF
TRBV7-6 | ASSSAREGNEQF
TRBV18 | ASSPTRDGVQFH
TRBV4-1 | ASSQAEDGTYEQY
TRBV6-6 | ASSYSVQGDRVSNTEAF
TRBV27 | ASSLGRMLNTEAF
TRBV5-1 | ASREAAAYEQY
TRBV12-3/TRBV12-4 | ASTGGNSYEQY
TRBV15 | ATRSWDLRTEAF
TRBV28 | ASSLGPTEAF
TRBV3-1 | ASSQIPQAGNTIY
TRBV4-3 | ASSQDWAERNTEAF
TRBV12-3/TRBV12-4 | ASSLRQGQDEQY
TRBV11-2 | ASSLVAGLADHRPSRSSYNEQF
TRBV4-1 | ASSLRTSTETQY
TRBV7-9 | ASSSGQINEKLF
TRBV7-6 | ASSSGRKTEAF
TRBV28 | ASTGPRGTGPNSPLH
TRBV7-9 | ASSTGRGQDEQY
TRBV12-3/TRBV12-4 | ASDSDSGNTIY
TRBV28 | ASRHSWGQVIYEQY
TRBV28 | ASSLDGNTEAF
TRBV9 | ASSVAEGAIAEQY
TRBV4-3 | ASSQDPGPGNTIY
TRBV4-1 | ASSQVDTGVSGNTIY
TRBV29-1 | SERKNTEAF
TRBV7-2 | ASSAFGGGITDTQY
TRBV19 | ASRGGRHGANTEAF